Each of the 21 T cell receptor beta chains below was sequenced from the same sample in a study of OX40 agonist ivuxolimab in advanced cancers. Profiling relied on immunoSEQ multiplex PCR, and the TCRdb table lists in-frame clones only, not all of them. This table holds 25,000 to 35,000 clones, 84% found once. Sample: CD4+ or CD8+ T cells sorted from blood, taken in a trial of the OX40 agonist ivuxolimab. These receptor sequences come from an adult with an advanced solid tumor such as melanoma, head and neck, liver or kidney cancer.

The V and J genes are TRBV5-1 and TRBJ2-5; the match to TRBD2 covers 11 bases. The DNA end lines up better with TRBJ2-7; the J call may be wrong. In germline, CDR1 is SGHRS, CDR2 YFSETQ. The length of the CDR3 is 16 residues. The CDR3 region is CASSLVAGGPSYEQYF. DNA for the CDR3: TGCGCCAGCAGCTTGGTAGCGGGAGGGCCCTCCTACGAGCAGTACTTC.

The chain recombines TRBV6-5 with TRBJ1-2; D is possibly TRBD1 (6 bases). V was shortened by 6 bases and J by 4 bases, with 12 bases between the two germline ends. Germline-derived CDR1 and CDR2 are MNHEY and SVGAGI. The CDR3 is 13 residues long. For the CDR3, the DNA is TGTGCCAGCAGGATCGGGGGGGCCTATGGCTACACCTTC. Protein sequence: CASRIGGAYGYTF.

V is TRBV6-5 and J is TRBJ1-2; no clear D. V gave up 5 bases and J gave up 3 bases, with 13 bases separating them. The CDR3 length is 14 residues. CDR1 MNHEY and CDR2 SVGAGI come from the germline V gene. CDR3 loop: CASSPSGSYYGYTF. DNA of the CDR3: TGTGCCAGCAGTCCCTCCGGTTCCTACTATGGCTACACCTTC.

This clone was counted once. The chain links TRBV10-1 to TRBJ2-3; unclear D gene. V gave up 2 bases and J gave up 2 bases, with 5 bases separating them. This CDR3 contains 13 residues. The germline V gene has CDR1 WNHNN and CDR2 SYGVQD (reference sequence). CDR3 residues: CASSEAITDTQYF. In nucleotides, the CDR3 is TGCGCCAGCAGTGAGGCCATCACAGATACGCAGTATTTT.

This clone was seen only once. V and J are TRBV7-9 and TRBJ2-7; D remains ambiguous. CDR3 size: 11 residues. Trimming took off 4 bases at V and 7 bases at J, with 8 bases between the two ends. Germline V gene data show CDR1 as SEHNR and CDR2 as FQNEAQ (reference sequence). CDR3 DNA sequence: TGTGCCAGCAGCTGGGTGGGTGAGCAGTACTTC. This translates into CASSWVGEQYF. The full variable domain, its missing parts supplied by reference TRBV7-9 and TRBJ2-7, is DTGVSQNPRHKITKRGQNVTFRCDPISEHNRLYWYRQTLGQGPEFLTYFQNEAQLEKSRLLSDRFSAERPKGSFSTLEIQRTEQGDSAMYLCASSWVGEQYFGPGTRLTVT.

CDR3 DNA: TGTGCCAGCAGCCAAGCATTTCGCAATGGGCCGTACGAGCAGTACTTC. Its translation: CASSQAFRNGPYEQYF. The V gene is TRBV4-2, the J gene TRBJ2-7; unclear D gene. Germline CDR1 reads LGHNA; CDR2 reads YNFKEQ. The CDR3 spans 16 residues. The ends were cut back, 1 base at V and 4 bases at J, with 17 bases in the middle.

The gene calls are TRBV7-9 and TRBJ1-1; a weak D match, TRBD1 (5 bases). CDR1 is SEHNR, CDR2 FQNEAQ, per germline (reference sequence). Trimming removed 6 bases at V and 6 bases at J, with 17 bases between. CDR3 length: 14 amino acids. The CDR3 DNA sequence: TGTGCCAGCAGACCTGGTCCAGGGAAGGCTGAAGCTTTCTTT. Translating gives CASRPGPGKAEAFF.

The chain recombines TRBV18 with TRBJ2-7, with 8 bases lining up with TRBD2. CDR3 length equals 16 residues. J gave up 5 bases and V 4 bases, and 13 bases lay outside the gene matches. Per the germline V gene, CDR1 is KGHSH and CDR2 is LQKENI. As DNA, the CDR3 is TGTGCCAGCTCACTCGTCCAGCGGGGGACCCCGGACGAGCAGTACTTC. Amino acid sequence: CASSLVQRGTPDEQYF.

This chain connects TRBV18 to TRBJ2-5; D gene unclear. The CDR3 sequence is 16 residues long. Germline values: CDR1 KGHSH, CDR2 LQKENI. V was shortened by 3 bases and J by 0 bases, with 14 bases between the two germline ends. The CDR3 nucleotides are TGTGCCAGCTCACCTGCTCTCGGACGCCACCAAGAGACCCAGTACTTC. This gives the protein CASSPALGRHQETQYF.

The rearrangement uses TRBV6-5 and TRBJ2-7; a weak D match, TRBD2 (6 bases). This CDR3 has 14 residues. Trimming stripped 0 bases from V and 2 bases from J, with 8 bases between. Germline loops: CDR1 MNHEY, CDR2 SVGAGI. The DNA of the CDR3 is TGTGCCAGCAGTTACTCGACGGGGGCCTACGAGCAGTACTTC. Translating it yields CASSYSTGAYEQYF.

V gene TRBV7-9 combines with J gene TRBJ2-1; D gene uncertain. The CDR3 covers 14 residues. The V end was cut by 2 bases, the J end by 4 bases, with 9 bases between. From germline, CDR1 is SEHNR and CDR2 FQNEAQ (reference sequence). CDR3 amino acids: CASSLIERYNEQFF. The CDR3 bases are TGTGCCAGCAGCTTAATTGAAAGATACAATGAGCAGTTCTTC.

The gene calls are TRBV30 and TRBJ1-2, with TRBD1 identical over 7 bases. Per the germline V gene, CDR1 is GTSNPN and CDR2 is SVGIG (reference sequence). The CDR3 totals 14 residues. J gave up 3 bases and V 1 base, and 5 bases lay outside the gene matches. The CDR3 spells CAWSAPGGYYGYTF. In nucleotides, the CDR3 is TGTGCCTGGAGTGCCCCAGGGGGATACTATGGCTACACCTTC.

The chain joins TRBV15 to TRBJ2-3, with 9 nucleotides matching TRBD2. This CDR3 has 16 amino acids. Germline-derived CDR1 and CDR2 are LNHNV and YYDKDF (reference sequence). Losses at the gene ends were 0 bases for V and 4 bases for J; bases not matched to a gene: 5. In DNA form, the CDR3 reads TGTGCCACCAGCAGAGATCCTAGCGGGATTCCAGATACGCAGTATTTT. Its protein is CATSRDPSGIPDTQYF.

The chain combines TRBV29-1 with TRBJ1-2, with D unclear. The length of the CDR3 is 12 residues. Germline CDR1 SQVTM, CDR2 ANQGSEA. The V end was cut by 7 bases, the J end by 4 bases, with 13 bases between. The CDR3: CSAKISGYGYTF. The CDR3 nucleotides read TGCAGCGCAAAAATAAGTGGCTATGGCTACACCTTC.

The gene calls are TRBV5-1 and TRBJ2-1; 14 nucleotides line up with TRBD2. This CDR3 region has 17 residues. V shed 4 bases and J 8 bases; nucleotides not matched to a gene: 11. The germline V gene has CDR1 SGHRS and CDR2 YFSETQ. The CDR3 nucleotides read TGCGCCAGCAGCCCCCAGGGACTAGCGGGAGTGGTGGATGAGCAGTTCTTC. This translates into CASSPQGLAGVVDEQFF.

V gene TRBV27 combines with J gene TRBJ2-7; D gene uncertain. With 2 bases removed from V and 4 bases from J, the gap between germline ends came to 9 bases. This CDR3 comprises 13 residues. In germline, CDR1 is MNHEY, CDR2 SMNVEV (reference sequence). CDR3 protein: CASSLGQKYEQYF. The CDR3 bases are TGTGCCAGCAGTTTAGGGCAGAAGTACGAGCAGTACTTC.

The rearrangement joins TRBV10-3 to TRBJ1-2; D unresolved. This CDR3 spans 12 amino acids. Trimming left V 10 bases short and J 4 bases short, with 13 bases between. Germline lookup yields CDR1 ENHRY and CDR2 SYGVKD. The chain's CDR3 is CATAIEGYGYTF. The CDR3, as DNA: TGTGCCACAGCGATAGAGGGCTATGGCTACACCTTC.

This chain connects TRBV11-1 to TRBJ1-4; 7 bases align to TRBD1. CDR1 and CDR2 (germline): SGHAT, FQDESV (reference sequence). This CDR3 is built from 13 residues. V dropped 5 bases and J dropped 7; count of bases not matched to a gene: 4. The CDR3 DNA reads TGTGCCAGCAGCCGGACAGGAGGTGAAAAACTGTTTTTT. It is translated as CASSRTGGEKLFF.

V and J are TRBV4-2 and TRBJ2-2; no definite D call. CDR1 and CDR2 (germline): LGHNA, YNFKEQ. The CDR3 is made up of 12 amino acids. Trimming removed 3 bases at V and 4 bases at J, with 3 bases between. The CDR3 here is CASSHFTGELFF. The CDR3 region has the DNA TGTGCCAGCAGCCACTTCACCGGGGAGCTGTTTTTT.

The chain is built from TRBV7-9 and TRBJ2-7; the match to TRBD1 covers 10 bases. Germline CDR1 SEHNR, CDR2 FQNEAQ (reference sequence). V gave up 5 bases and J gave up 7 bases; unmatched junction bases: 11. The CDR3 length is 15 residues. CDR3 coding DNA: TGTGCCAGCAGCCTTTCAGGACAGGGGGTTTGGGAGCAGTACTTC. The encoded protein is CASSLSGQGVWEQYF.

The genes are TRBV30 and TRBJ1-6; D gene unclear. This CDR3 region has 12 residues. Germline V CDR1 and CDR2: GTSNPN, SVGIG (reference sequence). Trimming cost V 8 bases and J 9 bases, with 14 bases left between them. CDR3 sequence: CAGVFDASPLHF. The CDR3 DNA follows: TGTGCCGGCGTTTTCGACGCTTCACCCCTCCACTTT.